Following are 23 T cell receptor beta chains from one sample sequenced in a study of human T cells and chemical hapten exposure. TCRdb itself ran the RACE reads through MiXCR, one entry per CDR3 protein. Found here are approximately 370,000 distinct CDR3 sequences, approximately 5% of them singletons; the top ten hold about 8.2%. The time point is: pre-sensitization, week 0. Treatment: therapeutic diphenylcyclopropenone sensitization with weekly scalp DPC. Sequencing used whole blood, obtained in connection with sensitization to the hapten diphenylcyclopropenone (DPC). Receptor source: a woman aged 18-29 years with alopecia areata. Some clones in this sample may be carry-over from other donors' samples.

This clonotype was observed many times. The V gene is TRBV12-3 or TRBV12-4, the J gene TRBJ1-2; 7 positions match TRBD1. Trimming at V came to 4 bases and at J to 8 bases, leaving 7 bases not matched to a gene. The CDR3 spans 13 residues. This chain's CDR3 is CASSWDSEPGYTF. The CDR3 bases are TGTGCCAGCAGTTGGGACAGCGAGCCAGGCTACACCTTC.

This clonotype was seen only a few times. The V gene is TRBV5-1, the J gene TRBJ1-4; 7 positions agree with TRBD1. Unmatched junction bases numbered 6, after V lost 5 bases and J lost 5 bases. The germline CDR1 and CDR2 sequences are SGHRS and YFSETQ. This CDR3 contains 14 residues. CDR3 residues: CASSAGTENEKLFF. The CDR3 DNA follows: TGCGCCAGCAGTGCCGGGACAGAGAATGAAAAACTGTTTTTT.

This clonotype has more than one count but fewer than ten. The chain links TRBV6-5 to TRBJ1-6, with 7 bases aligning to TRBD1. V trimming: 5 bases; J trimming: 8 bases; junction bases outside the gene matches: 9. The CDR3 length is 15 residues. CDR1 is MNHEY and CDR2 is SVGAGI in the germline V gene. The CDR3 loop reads CASSRAGTEDSPLHF. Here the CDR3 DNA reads TGTGCCAGCAGTCGAGCCGGGACAGAAGATTCACCCCTCCACTTT.

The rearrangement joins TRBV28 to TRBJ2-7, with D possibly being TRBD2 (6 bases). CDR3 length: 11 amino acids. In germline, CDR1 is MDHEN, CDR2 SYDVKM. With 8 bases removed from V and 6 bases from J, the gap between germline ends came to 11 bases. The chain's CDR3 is CASPGGGEQYF. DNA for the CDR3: TGTGCCAGCCCCGGGGGAGGCGAGCAGTACTTC. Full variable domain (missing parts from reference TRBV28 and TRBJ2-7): DVKVTQSSRYLVKRTGEKVFLECVQDMDHENMFWYRQDPGLGLRLIYFSYDVKMKEKGDIPEGYSVSREKKERFSLILESASTNQTSMYLCASPGGGEQYFGPGTRLTVT.

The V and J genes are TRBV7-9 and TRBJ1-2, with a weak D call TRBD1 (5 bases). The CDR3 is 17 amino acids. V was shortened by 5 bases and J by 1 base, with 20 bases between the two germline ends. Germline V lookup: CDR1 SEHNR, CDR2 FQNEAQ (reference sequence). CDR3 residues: CASSTNLGAVGNYGYTF. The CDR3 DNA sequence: TGTGCCAGCAGCACGAATCTTGGGGCAGTAGGTAACTATGGCTACACCTTC.

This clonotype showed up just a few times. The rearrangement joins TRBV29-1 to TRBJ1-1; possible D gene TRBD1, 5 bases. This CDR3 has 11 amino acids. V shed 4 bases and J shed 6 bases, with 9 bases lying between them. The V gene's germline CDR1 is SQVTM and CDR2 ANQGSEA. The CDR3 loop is CSVGRGAEAFF. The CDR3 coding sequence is TGCAGCGTTGGACGGGGGGCTGAAGCTTTCTTT.

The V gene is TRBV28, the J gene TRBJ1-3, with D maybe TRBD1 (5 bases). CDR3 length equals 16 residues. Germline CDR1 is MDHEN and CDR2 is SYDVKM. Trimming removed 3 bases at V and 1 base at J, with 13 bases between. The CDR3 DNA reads TGTGCCAGCAGTTTCGGGTTTAGGGGTTCTGGAAACACCATATATTTT. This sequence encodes CASSFGFRGSGNTIYF.

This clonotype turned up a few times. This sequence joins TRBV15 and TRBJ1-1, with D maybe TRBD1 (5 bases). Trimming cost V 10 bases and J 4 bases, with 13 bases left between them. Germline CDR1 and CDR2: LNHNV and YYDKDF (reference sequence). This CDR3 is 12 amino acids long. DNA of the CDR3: TGTGCCAGTGGGGAGACAGCCACTGAAGCTTTCTTT. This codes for CASGETATEAFF.

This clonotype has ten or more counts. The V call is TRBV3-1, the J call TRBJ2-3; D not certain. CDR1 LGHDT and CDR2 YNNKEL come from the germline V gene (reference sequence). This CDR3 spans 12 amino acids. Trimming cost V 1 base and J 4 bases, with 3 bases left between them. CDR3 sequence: CASSQVADTQYF. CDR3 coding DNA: TGTGCCAGCAGCCAAGTAGCAGATACGCAGTATTTT.

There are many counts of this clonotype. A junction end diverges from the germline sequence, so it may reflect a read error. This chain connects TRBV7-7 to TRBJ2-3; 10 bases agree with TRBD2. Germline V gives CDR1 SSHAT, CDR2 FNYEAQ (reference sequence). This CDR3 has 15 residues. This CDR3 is CASSLELAGTDTQYF. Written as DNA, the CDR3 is TGTGCTAGCAGCTTAGAACTAGCGGGGACGGATACGCAGTATTTT.

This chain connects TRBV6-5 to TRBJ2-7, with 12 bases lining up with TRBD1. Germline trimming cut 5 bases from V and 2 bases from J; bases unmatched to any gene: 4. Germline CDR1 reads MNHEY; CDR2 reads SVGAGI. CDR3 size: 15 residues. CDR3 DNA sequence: TGTGCCAGCAGTAGGGACAGGGGGCTCCCCTACGAGCAGTACTTC. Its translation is CASSRDRGLPYEQYF.

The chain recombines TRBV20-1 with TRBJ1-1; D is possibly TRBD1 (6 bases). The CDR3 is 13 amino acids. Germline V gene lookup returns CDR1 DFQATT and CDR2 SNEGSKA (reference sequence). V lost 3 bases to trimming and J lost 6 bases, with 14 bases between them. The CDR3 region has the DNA TGCAGTGCTAGTCGGGGGGGCAGGCCTGAAGCTTTCTTT. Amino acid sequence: CSASRGGRPEAFF.

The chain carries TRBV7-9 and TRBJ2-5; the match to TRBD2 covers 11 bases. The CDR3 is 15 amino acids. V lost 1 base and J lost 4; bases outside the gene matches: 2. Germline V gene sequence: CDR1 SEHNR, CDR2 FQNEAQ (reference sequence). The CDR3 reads CASSLVTSGGETQYF. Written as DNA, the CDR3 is TGTGCCAGCAGCTTAGTCACTAGCGGGGGAGAGACCCAGTACTTC. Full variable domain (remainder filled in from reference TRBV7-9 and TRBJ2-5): DTGVSQNPRHKITKRGQNVTFRCDPISEHNRLYWYRQTLGQGPEFLTYFQNEAQLEKSRLLSDRFSAERPKGSFSTLEIQRTEQGDSAMYLCASSLVTSGGETQYFGPGTRLLVL.

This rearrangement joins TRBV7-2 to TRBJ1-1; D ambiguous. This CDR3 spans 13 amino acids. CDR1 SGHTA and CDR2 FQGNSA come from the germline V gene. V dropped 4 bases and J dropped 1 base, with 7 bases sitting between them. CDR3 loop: CASSSAQNTEAFF. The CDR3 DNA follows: TGTGCCAGCAGCTCGGCCCAGAACACTGAAGCTTTCTTT.

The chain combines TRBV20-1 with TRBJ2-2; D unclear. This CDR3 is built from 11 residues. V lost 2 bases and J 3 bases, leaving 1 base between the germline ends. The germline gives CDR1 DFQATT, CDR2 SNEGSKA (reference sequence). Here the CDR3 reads CSARHTGELFF. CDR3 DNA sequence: TGCAGTGCTAGACACACCGGGGAGCTGTTTTTT.

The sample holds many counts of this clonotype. The CDR3: CASSSGGPLDTQYF. The CDR3 region has the DNA TGTGCCAGCAGTTCGGGGGGGCCGTTAGATACGCAGTATTTT. This rearrangement joins TRBV28 to TRBJ2-3; 8 bases map to TRBD2. V shed 4 bases and J 5 bases; nucleotides not matched to a gene: 5. CDR1 MDHEN and CDR2 SYDVKM come from the germline V gene. The CDR3 is 14 residues long.

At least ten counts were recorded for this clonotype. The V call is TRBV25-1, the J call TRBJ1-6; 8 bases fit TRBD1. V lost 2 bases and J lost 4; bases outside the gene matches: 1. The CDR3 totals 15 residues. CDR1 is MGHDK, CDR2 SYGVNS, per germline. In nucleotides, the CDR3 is TGTGCCAGCAGTGAACGACAGGGGTATAATTCACCCCTCCACTTT. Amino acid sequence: CASSERQGYNSPLHF.

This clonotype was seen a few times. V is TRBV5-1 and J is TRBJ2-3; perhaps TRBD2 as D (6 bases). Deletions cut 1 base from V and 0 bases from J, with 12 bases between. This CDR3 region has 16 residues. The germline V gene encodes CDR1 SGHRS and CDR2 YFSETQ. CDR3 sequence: CASSLSSGRSTDTQYF. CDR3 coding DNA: TGCGCCAGCAGCTTGAGTAGCGGAAGGAGCACAGATACGCAGTATTTT. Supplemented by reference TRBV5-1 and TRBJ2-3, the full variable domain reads KAGVTQTPRYLIKTRGQQVTLSCSPISGHRSVSWYQQTPGQGLQFLFEYFSETQRNKGNFPGRFSGRQFSNSRSEMNVSTLELGDSALYLCASSLSSGRSTDTQYFGPGTRLTVL.

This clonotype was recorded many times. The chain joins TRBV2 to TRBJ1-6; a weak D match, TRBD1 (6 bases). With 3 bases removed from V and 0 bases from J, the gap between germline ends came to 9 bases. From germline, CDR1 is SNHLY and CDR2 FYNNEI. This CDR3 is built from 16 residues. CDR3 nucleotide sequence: TGTGCCAGCAGTGATGGAGGGGGCTCCTATAATTCACCCCTCCACTTT. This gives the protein CASSDGGGSYNSPLHF.

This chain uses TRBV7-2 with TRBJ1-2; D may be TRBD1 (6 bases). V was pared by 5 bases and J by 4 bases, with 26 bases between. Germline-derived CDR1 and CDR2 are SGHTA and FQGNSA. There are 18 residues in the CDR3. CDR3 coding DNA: TGTGCCAGCAGCCGAGCCACGGGGGCAGGGAGGGCACCCTATGGCTACACCTTC. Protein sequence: CASSRATGAGRAPYGYTF.

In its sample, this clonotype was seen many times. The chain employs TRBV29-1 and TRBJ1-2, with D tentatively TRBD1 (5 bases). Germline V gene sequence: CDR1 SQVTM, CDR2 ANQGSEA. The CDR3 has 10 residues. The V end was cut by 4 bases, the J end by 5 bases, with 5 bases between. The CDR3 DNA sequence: TGCAGCGTTGGGGGGTATGGCTACACCTTC. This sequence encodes CSVGGYGYTF.

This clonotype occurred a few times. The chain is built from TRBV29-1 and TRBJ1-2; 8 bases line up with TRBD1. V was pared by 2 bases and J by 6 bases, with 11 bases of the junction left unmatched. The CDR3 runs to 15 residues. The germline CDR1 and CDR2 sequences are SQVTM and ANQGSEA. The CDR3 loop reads CSVENAGTGSDGYTF. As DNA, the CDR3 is TGCAGCGTTGAAAATGCTGGGACAGGTTCGGATGGCTACACCTTC.

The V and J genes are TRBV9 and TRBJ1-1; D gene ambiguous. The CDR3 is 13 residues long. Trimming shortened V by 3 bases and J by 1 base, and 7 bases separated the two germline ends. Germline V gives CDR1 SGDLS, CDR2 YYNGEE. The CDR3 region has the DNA TGTGCCAGCAGCGGAGAGGAGAACACTGAAGCTTTCTTT. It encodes CASSGEENTEAFF.